This T cell receptor (beta chain) was sequenced for a study of T cells in Graves' hyperthyroidism and ophthalmopathy (dated by TCRdb to the late 2010s). About the study as a whole: Peripheral blood samples were taken at initial diagnosis, before any treatment was given. To identify TCR V-J signatures that set the groups apart, the researchers used a discovery cohort of 100 patients, made up of roughly 45 with Graves' ophthalmopathy and approximately 57 with stable Graves' hyperthyroidism. The paper reports TCR Vbeta CDR3 sequencing of 135 peripheral blood samples: 40 or so ophthalmopathy, fewer than 85 hyperthyroidism and 17 progressor patients. Prospective prediction of ophthalmopathy was tested in an independent validation cohort of 18 to 20 hyperthyroidism patients and some 17 patients who later progressed to ophthalmopathy. Thyroid tissue and blood T-cell repertoires from several Graves' hyperthyroidism patients were also compared in the study. Once sampling was done, hyperthyroidism patients were given methimazole at a starting dose of 30 mg daily, whereas ophthalmopathy patients were given high-dose intravenous methylprednisolone. The 75 to 100 discovery patients were randomly split 7:3 into training and test sets.

Stable Graves' hyperthyroidism was defined as the absence of progression to ophthalmopathy over 18 months of follow-up. Hyperthyroidism patients were newly diagnosed, with disease duration under 2 months, and aged 18 to 65 years. Any patient with an uncontrolled infection, another autoimmune disease, pregnancy or lactation was excluded. Diagnoses were based on clinical symptoms, serum thyroxine and TRAb, thyroid ultrasound and orbital computed tomography. Ficoll-Paque density gradient centrifugation was used to isolate PBMCs from about 9 ml of fresh peripheral blood. Total RNA was extracted with Trizol reagent, and quality was checked on an Agilent 2100 Bioanalyzer. Summary of the overall study and its limitations: In validation, the model predicted progression to ophthalmopathy with over 65% sensitivity and 72% to 75% specificity, a median of 6.5 months before onset. In cross-validation, a model built on a 13 V-J signature told ophthalmopathy apart from stable hyperthyroidism with approximately 90% sensitivity and approximately 81% specificity, and in testing the same model reached 80%/75%. Most expanded thyroid clonotypes (frequency above 0.001) were also detected in blood, a finding suggesting that blood repertoires may reflect thyroid immune responses. No statistical method was used to fix the sample size in advance, and group allocation was not hidden from the investigators.

The TCR beta CDR3 regions were amplified from RNA transcripts. The first round of RT-PCR for the TCR CDR3 was performed with the HTBI primer set and the Qiagen OneStep RT-PCR kit. Libraries were constructed in a second round of multiplex PCR, after which size selection and purification were performed. Libraries were sequenced paired-end with 100 bp reads on an Illumina HiSeq2000. The authors' pipeline ran thus. Raw data were processed with SOAPnuke, discarding reads with adapters, uncalled bases, mean Phred below 15, or no exact constant-primer or identifier match. High-quality paired reads were merged with COPE v1.2.5, and unique nucleotide sequences were defined as clonotypes. Clonotypes were aligned to IMGT TRBV, TRBD and TRBJ reference segments using MiTCR v1.1. Analysis was restricted to V-J combinations with a frequency above 0.0001, which covered 99% to 99.2% of repertoires. A TCS score was defined as the ratio of F50 (clonal expansion) to E x V (chaos), with BLOSUM62-based TCRdist applied between CDR3 peptides within each V-J. Welch's t-statistics and random forest reduced around 550 V-J features to 10 to 15, which were used in a naive Bayes classifier (R e1071). TCRdb passed the public sequencing reads through fastp at Q25 and MiXCR, retaining productive beta sequences. Each CDR3 protein gets just one entry, which takes the most common genes and DNA from the rows behind it. The V and J calls shown here were made by TCRdb, not taken from the authors' results. Recorded for this sample are about 590,000 distinct CDR3 sequences; 15% to 18% of them occurred a single time. Together, the top ten hold 6.5% to 8% of the sample.

Ten or more counts support this clonotype. Its binding antigen is unknown. No clone much larger than this one lies a single base away; base qualities are absent. Sequences LNHDA (CDR1) and SQIVND (CDR2) are obtained from the germline V gene (reference sequence). Spanning cysteine to phenylalanine, the CDR3 consists of 13 amino acids. Of all the DNA, just the CDR3 is kept, 39 bases in frame from base 1. Relative to germline, V is 9 bases shorter and J is 4 bases shorter, with 15 bases between their ends. The sample was blood. The chain employs TRBV19 and TRBJ1-1, and TRBD1 may be the D gene, going by 6 matching bases. The TCR originated in a young woman with Graves' hyperthyroidism. In nucleotides, the sequence is TGTGCCAGCAGTGAACAGGGTGGCACTGAAGCTTTCTTT. It is translated as CASSEQGGTEAFF.